This T cell receptor beta chain was sequenced in a study of sequential checkpoint blockade in melanoma. Whole-study context: Both treatment sequences were followed by maintenance nivolumab.

Treatment: randomized to nivolumab then ipilimumab (arm A) or the reverse (arm B). Patients had received no earlier DNA-damaging chemotherapy. This CDR3 has 15 residues. Trimming removed 0 bases from V and 4 bases from J, with 10 bases in between. Germline assignment: CDR1 SGHRS and CDR2 YFSETQ. Profiled with immunoSEQ multiplex PCR; TCRdb holds only in-frame clones, not every one. The data hold 21,000 or so clones, with approximately 80% observed a single time. The clonotype comes from a human donor with melanoma. This chain uses TRBV5-1 with TRBJ2-2, with D possibly matching TRBD1 (5 bases). This material consisted of CD8+ T cells sorted from blood (inferred from file names), taken from a patient given nivolumab and ipilimumab in sequence. Here the CDR3 reads CASSLAGAPTGELFF. In nucleotides, the CDR3 is TGCGCCAGCAGCTTGGCTGGGGCACCCACCGGGGAGCTGTTTTTT.